Following are 16 T cell receptor beta chains from one sample sequenced in a study of blood T cell repertoires in COVID-19. The protocol was immunoSEQ multiplex PCR, while the TCRdb copy is restricted to in-frame clones and leaves out a portion. The table includes around 99,000 clones, 84% detected once. The sample was peripheral blood. These receptors all come from a human donor in a cohort sampled during active COVID-19.

In its sample, this clone was seen a few times. The gene calls are TRBV12-5 and TRBJ2-1; TRBD2 matches at 10 bases. The length of the CDR3 is 18 residues. V shed 1 base, J shed 3 bases, and the junction held 9 bases outside the gene matches. Germline CDR1 and CDR2: LGHNT and FRNRAP. The DNA of the CDR3 is TGTGCTAGTGGTTTGGCGATTACCGGGACTAGCGTCTACAATGAGCAGTTCTTC. Amino acid sequence: CASGLAITGTSVYNEQFF.

This clone was seen more than once but under ten times. The rearrangement links TRBV7-8 to TRBJ1-4, with 9 bases identical to TRBD1. Trimming removed 5 bases from V and 7 bases from J; junction bases left unmatched: 5. The CDR3 is made up of 14 amino acids. CDR1 is SGHVS and CDR2 is FQNEAQ in the germline V gene. CDR3 in DNA: TGTGCCAGCAGCGCGGGACAGGGTGGTGAAAAACTGTTTTTT. It translates to CASSAGQGGEKLFF. Using reference TRBV7-8 and TRBJ1-4 for the parts outside the CDR3, the full variable domain is GAGVSQSPRYKVAKRGQDVALRCDPISGHVSLFWYQQALGQGPEFLTYFQNEAQLDKSGLPSDRFFAERPEGSVSTLKIQRTQQEDSAVYLCASSAGQGGEKLFFGSGTQLSVL.

J is TRBJ1-1 and V is TRBV3-1 (or the pseudogene TRBV3-2); 7 positions agree with TRBD1. Germline V gene sequence: CDR1 LGHDT, CDR2 YNNKEL (reference sequence). CDR3 size: 14 residues. The V segment lost 3 bases and the J segment 5 bases; nucleotides outside the gene matches: 6. The CDR3 DNA reads as TGTGCCAGCAGCCACCCGGGACAGACAACTGAAGCTTTCTTT. It encodes CASSHPGQTTEAFF.

The chain links TRBV3-1 (or the pseudogene TRBV3-2) to TRBJ1-1; D gene uncertain. The CDR3 is 13 residues long. V lost 2 bases and J lost 9, with 13 bases in between. The germline V gene has CDR1 LGHDT and CDR2 YNNKEL (reference sequence). The CDR3 reads CASSQNLLDKAFF. CDR3 in DNA: TGTGCCAGCAGCCAAAATTTGCTTGACAAAGCTTTCTTT.

V and J are TRBV7-2 and TRBJ2-3; D perhaps matches TRBD1 (6 bases). V lost 5 bases and J 6 bases, leaving 9 bases between the germline ends. This CDR3 is 12 amino acids long. Germline V CDR1 and CDR2: SGHTA, FQGNSA. CDR3 residues: CASSLDRDTQYF. In DNA, the CDR3 is TGTGCCAGCAGCCTAGACAGGGATACGCAGTATTTT.

This sequence joins TRBV11-3 and TRBJ2-3, with 11 positions matching TRBD2. The CDR3 is 15 amino acids. The germline CDR1 and CDR2 sequences are SGHNT and YENEEA. J gave up 3 bases and V 5 bases, and 4 bases lay outside the gene matches. The CDR3 coding sequence is TGTGCCAGCAGCCCTAGCGGGAGGAAAACAGATACGCAGTATTTT. Translated, it gives CASSPSGRKTDTQYF.

The chain has TRBV30 and TRBJ2-1; TRBD2 agrees at 10 bases. CDR1 and CDR2 from the germline V gene are GTSNPN and SVGIG (reference sequence). The CDR3 has 13 amino acids. V dropped 7 bases and J dropped 10; count of bases not matched to a gene: 10. The CDR3 DNA reads TGTGCCTTAAGGGGGCTAGCGGGGGAAGAGCAGTTCTTC. This encodes CALRGLAGEEQFF.

V is TRBV19 and J is TRBJ2-1, with 11 bases lining up with TRBD2. V was pared by 5 bases and J by 4 bases, with 1 base of the junction left unmatched. The germline V gene has CDR1 LNHDA and CDR2 SQIVND (reference sequence). CDR3 length equals 14 residues. CDR3 amino acids: CASSGLAGYNEQFF. The CDR3 DNA sequence: TGTGCCAGTAGTGGACTAGCGGGTTACAATGAGCAGTTCTTC.

V gene TRBV28 combines with J gene TRBJ1-5, with no clear D. There are 14 residues in the CDR3. V was cut by 7 bases and J by 0 bases, with 10 bases left in between. Germline CDR1 MDHEN, CDR2 SYDVKM. CDR3 protein: CASTWSSSNQPQHF. CDR3 coding DNA: TGTGCCAGCACCTGGAGTTCTAGCAATCAGCCCCAGCATTTT.

The chain carries TRBV6-2 or TRBV6-3 and TRBJ1-2; unclear D gene. CDR1 is MNHEY, CDR2 SVGEGT, per germline. The CDR3 length is 13 residues. The ends were cut back, 5 bases at V and 2 bases at J, with 9 bases in the middle. Written as DNA, the CDR3 is TGTGCCAGCAGTGACTTTAGAAACTATGGCTACACCTTC. Residues: CASSDFRNYGYTF.

V gene TRBV28 combines with J gene TRBJ1-2; D unresolved. CDR1 and CDR2 from the germline V gene are MDHEN and SYDVKM. The CDR3 extends over 11 amino acids. V dropped 11 bases and J dropped 8 bases, with 15 bases sitting between them. CDR3 residues: CAAEGNRGYTF. In DNA form, the CDR3 reads TGTGCCGCGGAGGGTAATCGAGGCTACACCTTC.

This clone was detected a few times. Here the CDR3 reads CASSEATGGAYTF. The CDR3 nucleotides read TGTGCCAGCAGCGAGGCGACAGGGGGAGCCTACACCTTC. The chain links TRBV11-2 to TRBJ1-2, with TRBD1 matching over 9 bases. V gave up 5 bases and J gave up 10 bases; unmatched junction bases: 8. Looked up from germline, CDR1 is SGHAT and CDR2 is FQNNGV. The CDR3 runs to 13 residues. The whole variable domain, remainder taken from reference TRBV11-2 and TRBJ1-2, is EAGVAQSPRYKIIEKRQSVAFWCNPISGHATLYWYQQILGQGPKLLIQFQNNGVVDDSQLPKDRFSAERLKGVDSTLKIQPAKLEDSAVYLCASSEATGGAYTFGSGTRLTVV.

The V call is TRBV27, the J call TRBJ2-7; 10 bases are a match to TRBD1. The CDR3 contains 15 residues. V shed 10 bases, J shed 3 bases, and the junction held 12 bases outside the gene matches. Germline CDR1 and CDR2: MNHEY and SMNVEV (reference sequence). The CDR3 bases are TGTGCCACCCGCACCCCCCGGGACAGGGGCTACGAGCAGTACTTC. Amino acid sequence: CATRTPRDRGYEQYF.

The chain uses TRBV5-4 and TRBJ1-1, with no clear D. This CDR3 has 15 amino acids. Germline CDR1 and CDR2: SGHNT and YYREEE (reference sequence). With 0 bases removed from V and 1 base from J, the gap between germline ends came to 10 bases. CDR3 nucleotide sequence: TGTGCCAGCAGCTTGGGGGCTGGAGGGAACACTGAAGCTTTCTTT. Translating gives CASSLGAGGNTEAFF.

The rearrangement joins TRBV9 to TRBJ1-3; 8 bases fit TRBD1. CDR3 length: 16 residues. Germline lookup yields CDR1 SGDLS and CDR2 YYNGEE. V was pared by 0 bases and J by 3 bases, with 5 bases of the junction left unmatched. The CDR3 nucleotides are TGTGCCAGCAGCGTAGTGGGGGGACAGGATGGAAACACCATATATTTT. Amino acid sequence: CASSVVGGQDGNTIYF. Together with reference TRBV9 and TRBJ1-3, the CDR3 gives the full variable domain: DSGVTQTPKHLITATGQRVTLRCSPRSGDLSVYWYQQSLDQGLQFLIQYYNGEERAKGNILERFSAQQFPDLHSELNLSSLELGDSALYFCASSVVGGQDGNTIYFGEGSWLTVV.

The rearrangement links TRBV19 to TRBJ1-5; TRBD1 agrees at 9 bases. The germline CDR1 and CDR2 sequences are LNHDA and SQIVND (reference sequence). The CDR3 is 13 amino acids. The V gene end was trimmed by 8 bases and the J gene end by 9 bases; junction bases not matched to a gene: 8. CDR3 bases: TGTGCCAGTGGAACGGACAGGGGATGGCCCCAGCATTTT. Encoded protein: CASGTDRGWPQHF.